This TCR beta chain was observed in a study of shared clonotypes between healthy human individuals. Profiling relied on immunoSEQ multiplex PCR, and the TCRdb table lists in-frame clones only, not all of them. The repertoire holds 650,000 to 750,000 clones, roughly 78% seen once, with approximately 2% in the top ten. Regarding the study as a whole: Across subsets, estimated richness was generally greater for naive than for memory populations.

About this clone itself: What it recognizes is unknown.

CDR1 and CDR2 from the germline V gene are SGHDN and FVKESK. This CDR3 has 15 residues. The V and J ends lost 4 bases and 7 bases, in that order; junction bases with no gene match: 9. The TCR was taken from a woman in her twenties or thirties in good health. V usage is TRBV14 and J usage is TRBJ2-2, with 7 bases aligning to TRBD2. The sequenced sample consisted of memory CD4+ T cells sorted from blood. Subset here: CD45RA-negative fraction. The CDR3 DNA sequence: TGTGCCAGCAGCCGGCGCGGGGGAAGACTCGGGGAGCTGTTTTTT. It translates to CASSRRGGRLGELFF.